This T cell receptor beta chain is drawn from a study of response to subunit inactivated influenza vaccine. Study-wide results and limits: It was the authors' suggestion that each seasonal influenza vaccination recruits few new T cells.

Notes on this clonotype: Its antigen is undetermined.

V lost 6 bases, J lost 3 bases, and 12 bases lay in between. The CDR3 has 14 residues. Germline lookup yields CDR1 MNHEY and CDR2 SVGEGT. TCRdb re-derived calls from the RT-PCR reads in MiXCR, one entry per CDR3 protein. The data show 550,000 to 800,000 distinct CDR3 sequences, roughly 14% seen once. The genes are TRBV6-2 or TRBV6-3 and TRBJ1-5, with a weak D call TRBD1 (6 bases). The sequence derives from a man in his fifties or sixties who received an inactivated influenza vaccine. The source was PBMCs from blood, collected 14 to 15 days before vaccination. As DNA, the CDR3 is TGTGCCAGCAGCCAAGACAGGTCCAATCAGCCCCAGCATTTT. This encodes CASSQDRSNQPQHF.